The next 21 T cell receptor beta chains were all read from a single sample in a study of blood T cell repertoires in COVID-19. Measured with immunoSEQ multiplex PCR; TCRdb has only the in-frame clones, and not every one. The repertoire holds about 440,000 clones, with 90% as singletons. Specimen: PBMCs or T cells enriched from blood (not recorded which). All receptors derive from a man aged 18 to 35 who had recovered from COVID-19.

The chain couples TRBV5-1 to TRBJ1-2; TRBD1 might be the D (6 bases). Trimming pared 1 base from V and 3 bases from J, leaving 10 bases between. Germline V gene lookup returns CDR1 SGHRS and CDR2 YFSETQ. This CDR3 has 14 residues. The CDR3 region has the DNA TGCGCCAGCAGCTTGCTAACAGGGTACTATGGCTACACCTTC. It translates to CASSLLTGYYGYTF.

CDR3 sequence reads: CASSVSGQLNTIYF. The CDR3 coding sequence is TGTGCCAGCAGCGTATCTGGACAGTTAAACACCATATATTTT. The V call is TRBV9, the J call TRBJ1-3; possible D gene TRBD1, 6 bases. The ends were cut back, 1 base at V and 6 bases at J, with 11 bases in the middle. Per germline, CDR1 SGDLS and CDR2 YYNGEE. The CDR3 loop spans 14 amino acids.

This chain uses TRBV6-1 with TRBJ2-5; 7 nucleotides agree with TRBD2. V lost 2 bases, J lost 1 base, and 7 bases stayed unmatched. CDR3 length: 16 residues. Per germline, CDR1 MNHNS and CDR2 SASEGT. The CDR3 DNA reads TGTGCCAGCAGTGAATGGGAGGGAGGGCCCCAAGAGACCCAGTACTTC. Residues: CASSEWEGGPQETQYF.

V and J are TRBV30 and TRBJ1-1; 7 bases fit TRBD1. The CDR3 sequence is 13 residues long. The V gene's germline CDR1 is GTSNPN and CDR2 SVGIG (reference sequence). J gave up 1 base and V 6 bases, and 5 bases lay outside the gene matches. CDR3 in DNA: TGTGCCTGCTACCGGGACAGGAACACTGAAGCTTTCTTT. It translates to CACYRDRNTEAFF.

For the CDR3, the DNA is TGCAGCGTTGAAGGCGGGGCCCGGACTGAAGCTTTCTTT. This codes for CSVEGGARTEAFF. The rearrangement uses TRBV29-1 and TRBJ1-1; tentatively, D is TRBD1 (5 bases). Germline V gene data show CDR1 as SQVTM and CDR2 as ANQGSEA. Trimming cost V 1 base and J 5 bases, with 11 bases left between them. The CDR3 extends over 13 amino acids.

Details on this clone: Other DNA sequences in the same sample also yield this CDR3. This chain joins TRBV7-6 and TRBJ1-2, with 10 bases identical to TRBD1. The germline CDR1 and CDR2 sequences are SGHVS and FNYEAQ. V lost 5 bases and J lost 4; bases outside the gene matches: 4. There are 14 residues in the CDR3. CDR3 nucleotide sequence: TGTGCCAGCAGCCCCGGACAGGGGGGCTATGGCTACACCTTC. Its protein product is CASSPGQGGYGYTF.

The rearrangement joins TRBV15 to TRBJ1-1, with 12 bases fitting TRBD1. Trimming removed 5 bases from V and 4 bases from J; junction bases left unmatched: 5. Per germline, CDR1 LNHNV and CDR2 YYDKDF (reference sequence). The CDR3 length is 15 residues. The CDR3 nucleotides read TGTGCCACCAGCGGAGGGACAGGGGGCTCCACTGAAGCTTTCTTT. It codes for CATSGGTGGSTEAFF.

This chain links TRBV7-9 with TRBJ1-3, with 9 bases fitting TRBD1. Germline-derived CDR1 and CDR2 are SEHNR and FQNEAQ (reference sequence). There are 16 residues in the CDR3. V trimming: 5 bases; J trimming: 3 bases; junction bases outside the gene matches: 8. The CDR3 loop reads CASSAGTGSFGNTIYF. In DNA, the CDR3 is TGTGCCAGCAGCGCCGGGACAGGGTCTTTTGGAAACACCATATATTTT.

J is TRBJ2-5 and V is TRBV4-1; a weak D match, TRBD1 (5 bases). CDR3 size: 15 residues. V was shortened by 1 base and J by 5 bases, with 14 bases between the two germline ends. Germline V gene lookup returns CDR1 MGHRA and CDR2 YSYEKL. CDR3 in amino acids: CASSQVQAPGETQYF. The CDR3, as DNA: TGCGCCAGCAGCCAAGTACAGGCTCCTGGGGAGACCCAGTACTTC.

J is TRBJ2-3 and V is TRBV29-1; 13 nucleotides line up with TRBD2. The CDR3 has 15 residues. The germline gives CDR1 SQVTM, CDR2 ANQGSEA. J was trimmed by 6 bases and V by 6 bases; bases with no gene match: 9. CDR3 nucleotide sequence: TGCAGCGTCGATCAACTAGCGGGAGGGGGTGATACGCAGTATTTT. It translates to CSVDQLAGGGDTQYF.

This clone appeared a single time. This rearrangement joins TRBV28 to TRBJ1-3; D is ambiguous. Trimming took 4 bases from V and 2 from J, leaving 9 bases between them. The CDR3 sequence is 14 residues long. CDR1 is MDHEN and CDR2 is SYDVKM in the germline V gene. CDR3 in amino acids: CASSSATPGNTIYF. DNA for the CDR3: TGTGCCAGCAGTTCCGCCACACCTGGAAACACCATATATTTT. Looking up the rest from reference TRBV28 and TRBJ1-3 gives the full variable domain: DVKVTQSSRYLVKRTGEKVFLECVQDMDHENMFWYRQDPGLGLRLIYFSYDVKMKEKGDIPEGYSVSREKKERFSLILESASTNQTSMYLCASSSATPGNTIYFGEGSWLTVV.

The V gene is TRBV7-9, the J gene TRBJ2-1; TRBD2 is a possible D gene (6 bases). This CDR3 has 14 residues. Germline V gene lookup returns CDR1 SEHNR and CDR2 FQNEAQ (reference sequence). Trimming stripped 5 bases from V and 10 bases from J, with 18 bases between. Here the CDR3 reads CASSRQTSFWEQFF. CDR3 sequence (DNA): TGTGCCAGCAGCCGACAAACTAGCTTCTGGGAGCAGTTCTTC.

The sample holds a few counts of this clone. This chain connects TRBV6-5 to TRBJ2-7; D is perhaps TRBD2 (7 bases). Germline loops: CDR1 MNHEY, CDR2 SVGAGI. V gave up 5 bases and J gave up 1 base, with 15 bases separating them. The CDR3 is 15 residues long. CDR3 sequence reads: CASSRGGGRSYEQYF. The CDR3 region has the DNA TGTGCCAGCAGTCGGGGAGGGGGGAGATCCTACGAGCAGTACTTC.

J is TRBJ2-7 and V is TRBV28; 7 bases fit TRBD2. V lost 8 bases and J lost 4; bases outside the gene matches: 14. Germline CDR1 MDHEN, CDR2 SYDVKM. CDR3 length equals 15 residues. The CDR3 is CASATSGTGGYEQYF. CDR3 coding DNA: TGTGCCAGCGCAACGTCCGGGACGGGGGGTTACGAGCAGTACTTC.

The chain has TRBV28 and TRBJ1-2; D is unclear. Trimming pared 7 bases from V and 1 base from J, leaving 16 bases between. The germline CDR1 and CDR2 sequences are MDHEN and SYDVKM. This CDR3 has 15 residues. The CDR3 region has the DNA TGTGCCAGCAAAATTCGAGGGAACGTTAACTATGGCTACACCTTC. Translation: CASKIRGNVNYGYTF.

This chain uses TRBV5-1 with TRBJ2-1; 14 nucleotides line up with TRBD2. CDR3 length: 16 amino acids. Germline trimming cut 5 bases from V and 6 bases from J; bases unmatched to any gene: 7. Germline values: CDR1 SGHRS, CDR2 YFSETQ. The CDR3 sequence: CASRAGTSGSPNEQFF. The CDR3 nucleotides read TGCGCCAGCAGGGCCGGGACTAGCGGGAGTCCCAATGAGCAGTTCTTC. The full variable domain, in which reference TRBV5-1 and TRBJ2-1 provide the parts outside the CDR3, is KAGVTQTPRYLIKTRGQQVTLSCSPISGHRSVSWYQQTPGQGLQFLFEYFSETQRNKGNFPGRFSGRQFSNSRSEMNVSTLELGDSALYLCASRAGTSGSPNEQFFGPGTRLTVL.

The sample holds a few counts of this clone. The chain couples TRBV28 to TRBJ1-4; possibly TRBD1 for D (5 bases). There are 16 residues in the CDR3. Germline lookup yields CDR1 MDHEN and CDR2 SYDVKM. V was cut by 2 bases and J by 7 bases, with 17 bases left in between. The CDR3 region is CASSLNPTVRGEKLFF. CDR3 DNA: TGTGCCAGCAGTTTAAACCCGACAGTTAGAGGTGAAAAACTGTTTTTT.

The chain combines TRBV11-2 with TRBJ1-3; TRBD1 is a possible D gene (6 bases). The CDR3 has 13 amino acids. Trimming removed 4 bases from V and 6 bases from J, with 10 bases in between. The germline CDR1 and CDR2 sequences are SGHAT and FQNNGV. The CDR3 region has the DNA TGTGCCAGCAGCTCATACAGGGTAAACACCATATATTTT. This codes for CASSSYRVNTIYF.

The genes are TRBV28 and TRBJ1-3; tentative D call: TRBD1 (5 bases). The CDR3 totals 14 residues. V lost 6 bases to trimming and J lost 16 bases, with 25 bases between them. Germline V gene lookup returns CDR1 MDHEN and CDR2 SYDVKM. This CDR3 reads CASRVGGDRQAYYF. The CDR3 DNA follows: TGTGCCAGCAGGGTCGGGGGGGACCGCCAGGCTTATTATTTT.

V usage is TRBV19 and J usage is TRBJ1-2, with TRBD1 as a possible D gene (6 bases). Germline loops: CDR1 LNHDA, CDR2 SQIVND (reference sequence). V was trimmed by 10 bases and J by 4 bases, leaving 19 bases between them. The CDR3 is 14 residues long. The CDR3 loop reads CATQTRGASYGYTF. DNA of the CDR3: TGTGCCACCCAAACTCGGGGGGCTTCCTATGGCTACACCTTC.

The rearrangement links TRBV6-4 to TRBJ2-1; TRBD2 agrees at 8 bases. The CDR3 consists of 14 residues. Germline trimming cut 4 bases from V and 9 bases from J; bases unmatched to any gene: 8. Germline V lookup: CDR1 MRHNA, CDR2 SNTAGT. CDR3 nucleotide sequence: TGTGCCAGCAGTGTTGAGCGGGAGTCGGGTGAGCAGTTCTTC. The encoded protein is CASSVERESGEQFF.